This T cell receptor beta chain was obtained from a study of response to subunit inactivated influenza vaccine. Findings and limits, study-wide: A suggestion made by the authors is that each seasonal influenza vaccination recruits few new T cells.

This clonotype was seen many times. Its antigen is undetermined. The CDR3 is 14 amino acids. Trimming cost V 8 bases and J 1 base; bases outside gene matches: 7. From the RT-PCR reads, TCRdb called clonotypes with MiXCR, one entry per CDR3 protein. Here the sample spans 860,000 or so distinct CDR3 sequences, less than 25% being singletons. The input for sequencing was PBMCs from blood, taken more than 4 days after vaccination. V gene TRBV12-3 or TRBV12-4 combines with J gene TRBJ2-7; 8 positions match TRBD1. This clonotype was obtained from a man between 45 and 60 years old who received an inactivated influenza vaccine. The CDR3 DNA follows: TGTGCCAGCTCACCAGGGGGCCGTTCCTACGAGCAGTACTTC. Translated: CASSPGGRSYEQYF.